The 27 T cell receptor beta chains given below trace back to one sample, sequenced in a study of shared clonotypes between healthy human individuals. Repertoires were generated with immunoSEQ multiplex PCR, while TCRdb's copy carries only in-frame clones and drops some. Of about 2.5 million clones in the sample, approximately 90% were seen once. The sequencing sample was made of naive CD4+ T cells from PBMCs. The subset denotes: CD45RA+ positively selected. All receptors come from a man younger than 35 in good health. Some clones in this sample may be carry-over from other donors' samples.

V is TRBV30 and J is TRBJ1-5; D remains unclear. Germline CDR1 reads GTSNPN; CDR2 reads SVGIG (reference sequence). This CDR3 is 15 amino acids long. The ends were cut back, 3 bases at V and 2 bases at J, with 14 bases in the middle. The CDR3 loop reads CAWRNKEGGNQPQHF. The CDR3 coding sequence is TGTGCCTGGAGGAATAAAGAAGGAGGCAATCAGCCCCAGCATTTT.

V is TRBV29-1 and J is TRBJ2-7; 8 bases fit TRBD2. In germline, CDR1 is SQVTM, CDR2 ANQGSEA. The CDR3 covers 13 residues. V was clipped by 2 bases and J by 3 bases; unmatched bases: 3. The CDR3 region has the DNA TGCAGCGTTGAAAGCGCGGGAGGCTACGAGCAGTACTTC. This encodes CSVESAGGYEQYF.

This clone has a handful of counts. The chain couples TRBV9 to TRBJ1-5; D ambiguous. The V end lost 3 bases, the J end lost 9 bases, and 13 bases lay between the germline ends. This CDR3 spans 13 amino acids. Germline values: CDR1 SGDLS, CDR2 YYNGEE. CDR3 loop: CASSGEPEGPQHF. The CDR3 DNA reads TGTGCCAGCAGCGGGGAGCCCGAGGGGCCCCAGCATTTT.

The chain combines TRBV9 with TRBJ2-3; 12 bases are a match to TRBD2. The germline V gene has CDR1 SGDLS and CDR2 YYNGEE. V lost 3 bases and J lost 2; bases outside the gene matches: 4. This CDR3 is built from 16 residues. The CDR3 coding sequence is TGTGCCAGCAGCGAGAGGACTAGCGGGAACACAGATACGCAGTATTTT. It translates to CASSERTSGNTDTQYF. Together with reference TRBV9 and TRBJ2-3, the CDR3 gives the full variable domain: DSGVTQTPKHLITATGQRVTLRCSPRSGDLSVYWYQQSLDQGLQFLIQYYNGEERAKGNILERFSAQQFPDLHSELNLSSLELGDSALYFCASSERTSGNTDTQYFGPGTRLTVL.

This rearrangement joins TRBV11-2 to TRBJ2-1; possibly TRBD2 for D (6 bases). Trimming removed 1 base at V and 5 bases at J, with 12 bases between. The CDR3 is made up of 15 amino acids. The germline gives CDR1 SGHAT, CDR2 FQNNGV. In DNA, the CDR3 is TGTGCCAGCAGCTTAGTTACGGGAGTCAACAATGAGCAGTTCTTC. This translates into CASSLVTGVNNEQFF.

The chain carries TRBV4-1 and TRBJ2-7; 9 nucleotides align to TRBD1. Germline values: CDR1 MGHRA, CDR2 YSYEKL. Trimming cost V 0 bases and J 2 bases; bases outside gene matches: 8. The CDR3 loop spans 17 amino acids. CDR3 sequence (DNA): TGCGCCAGCAGCCAAGATCGTGGACAGGGGAAGGCCTACGAGCAGTACTTC. It codes for CASSQDRGQGKAYEQYF.

This rearrangement joins TRBV7-3 to TRBJ2-3, with 10 bases aligning to TRBD1. Germline V gene lookup returns CDR1 SGHTA and CDR2 FQGTGA. Trimming at V came to 3 bases and at J to 7 bases, leaving 7 bases not matched to a gene. This CDR3 has 15 amino acids. The CDR3 reads CASSLLGQGLHTQYF. Written as DNA, the CDR3 is TGTGCCAGCAGCTTGTTGGGACAGGGGTTACATACGCAGTATTTT.

This chain joins TRBV28 and TRBJ1-1, with D possibly being TRBD1 (6 bases). Trimming took 6 bases from V and 0 from J, leaving 14 bases between them. The germline V gene has CDR1 MDHEN and CDR2 SYDVKM. This CDR3 spans 15 amino acids. The CDR3 region has the DNA TGTGCCAGCAGGAGAACGGACAGTATGAACACTGAAGCTTTCTTT. It translates to CASRRTDSMNTEAFF.

Concerning this clone itself: The sample carries other DNA sequences with the same CDR3. The chain recombines TRBV2 with TRBJ2-7; 9 bases match TRBD1. The V gene end was trimmed by 6 bases and the J gene end by 2 bases; junction bases not matched to a gene: 5. CDR3 length: 14 amino acids. Germline V gene data show CDR1 as SNHLY and CDR2 as FYNNEI. CDR3 loop: CASRPGQGAYEQYF. CDR3 nucleotide sequence: TGTGCCAGCAGACCGGGACAGGGTGCCTACGAGCAGTACTTC.

In its sample, this clone was seen once. V and J are TRBV5-4 and TRBJ2-1, with 9 positions matching TRBD2. Germline CDR1 reads SGHNT; CDR2 reads YYREEE (reference sequence). This CDR3 has 16 residues. Trimming at V came to 1 base and at J to 5 bases, leaving 7 bases not matched to a gene. The CDR3 loop is CASSLWGGRVDNEQFF. CDR3 bases: TGTGCCAGCAGCTTGTGGGGCGGGAGGGTTGACAATGAGCAGTTCTTC.

The rearrangement joins TRBV9 to TRBJ1-2, with no clear D. With 8 bases removed from V and 0 bases from J, the gap between germline ends came to 14 bases. This CDR3 is 14 amino acids long. From germline, CDR1 is SGDLS and CDR2 YYNGEE. The CDR3 nucleotides read TGTGCCAGTCAGCGTGACACCGCTAACTATGGCTACACCTTC. It yields the protein CASQRDTANYGYTF.

The chain uses TRBV28 and TRBJ1-1; D is unresolved. The CDR3 covers 14 residues. V lost 6 bases to trimming and J lost 0 bases, with 11 bases between them. Germline V gene sequence: CDR1 MDHEN, CDR2 SYDVKM. CDR3 sequence (DNA): TGTGCCAGCAGCTCTCACTCGATGAACACTGAAGCTTTCTTT. Translated, it gives CASSSHSMNTEAFF.

The chain uses TRBV4-1 and TRBJ2-6, with D maybe TRBD1 (6 bases). With 1 base removed from V and 4 bases from J, the gap between germline ends came to 17 bases. CDR1 is MGHRA, CDR2 YSYEKL, per germline. The CDR3 extends over 18 amino acids. CDR3: CASSQGSQGLSGANVLTF. CDR3 coding DNA: TGCGCCAGCAGCCAAGGGTCCCAGGGGCTCTCCGGGGCCAACGTCCTGACTTTC.

The V gene is TRBV28, the J gene TRBJ1-5; D unclear. V lost 7 bases and J lost 3, with 16 bases in between. Germline V CDR1 and CDR2: MDHEN, SYDVKM. CDR3 length: 15 amino acids. The DNA for the CDR3 is TGTGCCAGCAAGGGTTCGGGCAGGATCAATCAGCCCCAGCATTTT. This translates into CASKGSGRINQPQHF.

The CDR3 spells CASSPAGRERPDTQYF. The CDR3 DNA follows: TGCGCCAGCAGCCCAGCGGGACGGGAGCGACCAGATACGCAGTATTTT. This chain links TRBV4-1 with TRBJ2-3; 7 bases are shared with TRBD2. The CDR3 runs to 16 residues. In germline, CDR1 is MGHRA, CDR2 YSYEKL. V shed 4 bases and J 4 bases; nucleotides not matched to a gene: 11.

This sequence joins TRBV18 and TRBJ2-3; D possibly corresponds to TRBD1 (5 bases). The CDR3 spans 16 residues. V lost 4 bases, J lost 5 bases, and 19 bases lay in between. Germline CDR1 reads KGHSH; CDR2 reads LQKENI. CDR3 protein: CASSHREGVRGDTQYF. CDR3 coding DNA: TGTGCCAGCTCACACCGCGAAGGGGTGAGAGGAGATACGCAGTATTTT.

The chain joins TRBV27 to TRBJ2-2; D gene unclear. Trimming cost V 3 bases and J 0 bases, with 5 bases left between them. CDR3 size: 14 residues. Germline CDR1 MNHEY, CDR2 SMNVEV (reference sequence). CDR3 sequence reads: CASSFSTNTGELFF. Here the CDR3 DNA reads TGTGCCAGCAGTTTTTCCACGAACACCGGGGAGCTGTTTTTT.

The chain is built from TRBV4-2 and TRBJ2-3, with 7 bases matching TRBD2. V lost 5 bases to trimming and J lost 0 bases; unmatched junction nucleotides: 14. The germline gives CDR1 LGHNA, CDR2 YNFKEQ. The CDR3 is made up of 18 amino acids. CDR3 protein: CASSEGFQAGFSTDTQYF. In nucleotides, the CDR3 is TGTGCCAGCAGCGAAGGGTTCCAAGCGGGGTTTAGCACAGATACGCAGTATTTT.

The chain links TRBV5-1 to TRBJ2-7, with TRBD1 matching over 9 bases. Per germline, CDR1 SGHRS and CDR2 YFSETQ. V shed 6 bases, J shed 2 bases, and the junction held 6 bases outside the gene matches. This CDR3 contains 14 residues. This chain's CDR3 is CASTTGDRAYEQYF. DNA for the CDR3: TGCGCCAGCACGACCGGGGACAGGGCCTACGAGCAGTACTTC.

The chain couples TRBV30 to TRBJ1-5; weak D call: TRBD1 (5 bases). Between the trimmed V and J ends, which lost 1 base and 0 bases, there was a span of 10 bases. Germline CDR1 and CDR2: GTSNPN and SVGIG (reference sequence). The CDR3 length is 15 residues. CDR3 DNA: TGTGCCTGGAGTGGGGGGGAGTATAGCAATCAGCCCCAGCATTTT. Encoded protein: CAWSGGEYSNQPQHF.

The rearrangement links TRBV7-9 to TRBJ2-1, with 7 positions matching TRBD1. J lost 7 bases, V lost 2 bases, and 20 bases had no gene match. Germline CDR1 is SEHNR and CDR2 is FQNEAQ (reference sequence). This CDR3 contains 19 residues. The CDR3 DNA sequence: TGTGCCAGCAGCTTACCGGCCGGGCGTCGACAGGGTGAAAGAAATGAGCAGTTCTTC. Its translation is CASSLPAGRRQGERNEQFF. Supplemented by reference TRBV7-9 and TRBJ2-1, the full variable domain reads DTGVSQNPRHKITKRGQNVTFRCDPISEHNRLYWYRQTLGQGPEFLTYFQNEAQLEKSRLLSDRFSAERPKGSFSTLEIQRTEQGDSAMYLCASSLPAGRRQGERNEQFFGPGTRLTVL.

The count of this clone is one. This sequence joins TRBV7-8 and TRBJ2-3, with 11 bases lining up with TRBD2. J was trimmed by 0 bases and V by 5 bases; bases with no gene match: 19. Germline assignment: CDR1 SGHVS and CDR2 FQNEAQ. CDR3 size: 21 residues. The CDR3 loop is CASSPHRGGTSGYTSTDTQYF. The CDR3 nucleotides read TGTGCCAGCAGCCCCCACCGTGGGGGGACTAGCGGCTATACTAGCACAGATACGCAGTATTTT.

This chain connects TRBV19 to TRBJ1-2, with a possible D match to TRBD1 (5 bases). V lost 7 bases and J 8 bases, leaving 17 bases between the germline ends. Germline V CDR1 and CDR2: LNHDA, SQIVND (reference sequence). The CDR3 is 13 amino acids. DNA of the CDR3: TGTGCCAGTACCTCGCAGGGTGGCTGGGGCTACACCTTC. This sequence encodes CASTSQGGWGYTF.

The chain is built from TRBV29-1 and TRBJ2-5; D may correspond to TRBD1 or TRBD2 (5 bases each). Between the trimmed V and J ends, which lost 1 base and 4 bases, there was a span of 10 bases. The CDR3 has 13 residues. Germline V CDR1 and CDR2: SQVTM, ANQGSEA. CDR3 protein: CSVEGEGRETQYF. The CDR3 coding sequence is TGCAGCGTTGAAGGTGAGGGGAGAGAGACCCAGTACTTC.

The V gene is TRBV9, the J gene TRBJ1-2; maybe TRBD1 (5 bases). CDR1 is SGDLS, CDR2 YYNGEE, per germline. V was shortened by 4 bases and J by 8 bases, with 24 bases between the two germline ends. This CDR3 contains 16 residues. For the CDR3, the DNA is TGTGCCAGCAGCCTACGCGGGACCTCCAGGGCAGTGGGCTACACCTTC. Protein sequence: CASSLRGTSRAVGYTF.

J is TRBJ2-5 and V is TRBV30, with D perhaps TRBD1 (6 bases). Germline V gene data show CDR1 as GTSNPN and CDR2 as SVGIG (reference sequence). Deletions cut 1 base from V and 3 bases from J, with 6 bases between. The CDR3 sequence is 12 residues long. The CDR3 DNA is TGTGCCTGGAGTGACAGGGAAGAGACCCAGTACTTC. Its protein product is CAWSDREETQYF.

This chain joins TRBV6-1 and TRBJ1-5; 10 bases are shared with TRBD1. Unmatched junction bases numbered 5, after V lost 3 bases and J lost 3 bases. CDR1 and CDR2 from the germline V gene are MNHNS and SASEGT. The length of the CDR3 is 16 residues. This CDR3 reads CASSDKGQGHNQPQHF. CDR3 DNA sequence: TGTGCCAGCAGTGATAAGGGACAGGGGCACAATCAGCCCCAGCATTTT.